The rows below give T cell receptor beta chains drawn from one sample of a study of shared clonotypes between healthy human individuals. Sequencing used immunoSEQ multiplex PCR; TCRdb keeps in-frame clones, though not all of them. The sample shows around 2.1 million clones, almost 96% of them seen only once. The sequenced material came from naive CD4+ T cells sorted from blood. All receptors derive from a man aged 18 to 29 in good health. Each CDR3 is given with its conserved first and last residue. A D gene is named only where the DNA matches it firmly. The size field is filled for only some rows; it gives once, few, many or a size class.

D gene | clone size | J gene | V gene | CDR3 DNA | CDR3 protein
- | - | TRBJ1-1 | TRBV5-8 | TGTGCCAGCAGCTTGCACCGGGGAGCTTTCTTT | CASSLHRGAFF
TRBD2 | - | TRBJ2-1 | TRBV19 | TGTGCCAGTAGTACTACAGGGGCACTAGCGGGGAATGAGCAGTTCTTC | CASSTTGALAGNEQFF
- | once | TRBJ1-3 | TRBV4-3 | TGCGCCAGCAGCCAACAAGAGGGAAACACCATATATTTT | CASSQQEGNTIYF
- | - | TRBJ1-6 | TRBV12-5 | TGTGCTAGTGGTTTGGTTGAAAAGGGGACCGTCTATAATTCACCCCTCCACTTT | CASGLVEKGTVYNSPLHF
- | - | TRBJ2-3 | TRBV10-3 | TGTGCCATCAGTGAGTTAGCGGGCGGACAGACAGATACGCAGTATTTT | CAISELAGGQTDTQYF
- | - | TRBJ2-3 | TRBV5-1 | TGCGCCAGCAGCTTGATCTTGGGGACAGATACGCAGTATTTT | CASSLILGTDTQYF
- | - | TRBJ1-2 | TRBV6-5 | TGTGCCAGCAGTTACGGGCAGGGGCTCTATGGCTACACCTTC | CASSYGQGLYGYTF
- | - | TRBJ2-1 | TRBV5-4 | TGTGCCAGCAGCTTGGATAGGGGTGGGTACAATGAGCAGTTCTTC | CASSLDRGGYNEQFF
- | - | TRBJ2-3 | TRBV6-6 | TGTGCCAGCAGTTACTCATACGGGGACCCAGATACGCAGTATTTT | CASSYSYGDPDTQYF
- | - | TRBJ2-7 | TRBV21-1 | TGTGCCAGCAGCAAAGGGTCCTACGAGCAGTACTTC | CASSKGSYEQYF
TRBD1 | - | TRBJ2-2 | TRBV10-3 | TGTGCCATCAGTCGTCGGACAGGGACGAACACCGGGGAGCTGTTTTTT | CAISRRTGTNTGELFF
TRBD1 | - | TRBJ2-4 | TRBV10-2 | TGCGCCAGCAGTGAGCATGGACAGGGCAGCATTCAGTACTTC | CASSEHGQGSIQYF
TRBD2 | - | TRBJ2-7 | TRBV2 | TGTGCCAGCAGTGAGCGGGAGGGCCCATACGAGCAGTACTTC | CASSEREGPYEQYF
TRBD1 | - | TRBJ1-2 | TRBV5-6 | TGTGCCAGCAGCTGGGGACAGTACGGCTATGGCTACACCTTC | CASSWGQYGYGYTF
- | - | TRBJ2-2 | TRBV7-9 | TGTGCCAGCAGCTCACCGCTCGGGAGAATCACCGGGGAGCTGTTTTTT | CASSSPLGRITGELFF
- | few | TRBJ2-1 | TRBV25-1 | TGTGCCAGCAGAAACAATGAGCAGTTCTTC | CASRNNEQFF
- | - | TRBJ2-7 | TRBV12-5 | TGTGCTAGTGGTGTCCGGGACCTTTACGAGCAGTACTTC | CASGVRDLYEQYF
- | - | TRBJ2-7 | TRBV6-6 | TGTGCCAGCAGTTACATGGGGTCGCTAAATTACGAGCAGTACTTC | CASSYMGSLNYEQYF
TRBD1 | - | TRBJ2-7 | TRBV28 | TGTGCCAGCAGTCCTACCGCCGGGACAGGGCCGGACGAGCAGTACTTC | CASSPTAGTGPDEQYF
- | - | TRBJ2-1 | TRBV27 | TGTGCCAGCAGTTTTGCCTTACCCTACAATGAGCAGTTCTTC | CASSFALPYNEQFF
TRBD1 | - | TRBJ1-5 | TRBV5-8 | TGTGCCAGCAGCTTTCGGACAGGGAAGGGAAATCAGCCCCAGCATTTT | CASSFRTGKGNQPQHF
- | once | TRBJ1-5 | TRBV5-5 | TGTGCCAGCAGTATCCAGCTTAATCAGCCCCAGCATTTT | CASSIQLNQPQHF
TRBD2 | - | TRBJ2-1 | TRBV7-9 | TGTGCCAGCAGCTTAGGCGAGCGAGCGGGGATCGATGAGCAGTTCTTC | CASSLGERAGIDEQFF
TRBD2 | - | TRBJ2-3 | TRBV5-1 | TGCGCCAGCAGACCGGGGGGATCTAGCACAGATACGCAGTATTTT | CASRPGGSSTDTQYF
- | - | TRBJ2-1 | TRBV9 | TGTGCCAGCAGTGTGACTCCTTACAATGAGCAGTTCTTC | CASSVTPYNEQFF
TRBD2 | - | TRBJ2-3 | TRBV4-3 | TGCGCCAGCAGCCAAGAGATAGCGGGAGGAGGAGCAGATACGCAGTATTTT | CASSQEIAGGGADTQYF
- | - | TRBJ2-7 | TRBV21-1 | TGTGCCAGCAGCAAAGAAAGGGGAATGGAAGAGCAGTACTTC | CASSKERGMEEQYF
- | - | TRBJ1-2 | TRBV5-1 | TGCGCCAGCAGCTTGGGGTCAGTGGGCTCTAACTATGGCTACACCTTC | CASSLGSVGSNYGYTF